Listed here are 20 T cell receptor beta chains from one sample, sequenced in a study of blood T cell repertoires in COVID-19. The assay was immunoSEQ multiplex PCR, and TCRdb's table has in-frame clones only and misses some. Of approximately 150,000 clones listed, approximately 88% are singletons. Source material: peripheral blood. The receptors were gathered from a human donor in a cohort sampled during active COVID-19.

V gene TRBV4-1 combines with J gene TRBJ1-6, with D tentatively TRBD1 (6 bases). This CDR3 has 13 residues. The germline V and J ends were trimmed by 4 bases and 7 bases, with 8 bases remaining between them. Looked up from germline, CDR1 is MGHRA and CDR2 is YSYEKL. CDR3 sequence (DNA): TGCGCCAGCAGCCGGACAGACAATTCACCCCTCCACTTT. It translates to CASSRTDNSPLHF.

This rearrangement joins TRBV19 to TRBJ2-7; TRBD1 aligns across 8 bases. From germline, CDR1 is LNHDA and CDR2 SQIVND (reference sequence). Trimming removed 10 bases from V and 5 bases from J; junction bases left unmatched: 10. The CDR3 loop spans 13 amino acids. This chain's CDR3 is CATTDRGHNEQYF. Here the CDR3 DNA reads TGTGCCACTACCGACAGGGGTCACAACGAGCAGTACTTC.

The CDR3 loop reads CASTPRSNYGYTF. In DNA form, the CDR3 reads TGTGCCAGTACCCCGAGGTCTAACTATGGCTACACCTTC. The V gene is TRBV19, the J gene TRBJ1-2; D not certain. Germline V lookup: CDR1 LNHDA, CDR2 SQIVND (reference sequence). The germline V and J ends were trimmed by 7 bases and 0 bases, with 9 bases remaining between them. The CDR3 totals 13 residues.

The table lists this clone with a few counts. In DNA, the CDR3 is TGTGCCAGCAGCTATTACCCGGGACAGGGGAAAGAGACCCAGTACTTC. It specifies CASSYYPGQGKETQYF. The chain uses TRBV7-6 and TRBJ2-5, with 10 bases matching TRBD1. This CDR3 is built from 16 residues. The J segment lost 3 bases and the V segment lost 4 bases, leaving 8 bases of the junction unmatched. Germline values: CDR1 SGHVS, CDR2 FNYEAQ.

This chain connects TRBV12-3 or TRBV12-4 to TRBJ1-5; no clear D. Trimming stripped 3 bases from V and 10 bases from J, with 13 bases between. This CDR3 is built from 13 residues. The CDR3 sequence is CASSFGSSEPQHF. The DNA for the CDR3 is TGTGCCAGCAGTTTCGGGTCAAGCGAACCCCAGCATTTT.

The chain has TRBV6-2 or TRBV6-3 and TRBJ1-4; 7 bases fit TRBD1. Germline values: CDR1 MNHEY, CDR2 SVGEGT. After removal of 3 bases from V and 7 bases from J, the junction contained 11 bases not matched to a gene. The CDR3 is 16 amino acids. For the CDR3, the DNA is TGTGCCAGCAGTTATTCTGGTCCCGGGACAGCTGAAAAACTGTTTTTT. Amino acid sequence: CASSYSGPGTAEKLFF.

This chain joins TRBV6-5 and TRBJ2-6; D unclear. This CDR3 region has 14 residues. V was clipped by 8 bases and J by 1 base, with 9 bases between them. CDR1 is MNHEY, CDR2 SVGAGI, per germline. Written as DNA, the CDR3 is TGTGCCAGCGCAAGCCTGTCTGGGGCCAACGTCCTGACTTTC. Translated, it gives CASASLSGANVLTF.

The chain couples TRBV12-3 or TRBV12-4 to TRBJ1-2, with D perhaps TRBD1 (6 bases). The CDR3 has 12 residues. V lost 3 bases and J lost 5, with 7 bases in between. The CDR3 protein is CASSLGAYGYTF. The CDR3, as DNA: TGTGCCAGCAGTTTGGGGGCTTATGGCTACACCTTC.

This chain uses TRBV7-2 with TRBJ2-5, with 11 positions matching TRBD1. The CDR3 sequence is 16 residues long. J was trimmed by 1 base and V by 3 bases; bases with no gene match: 4. Looked up from germline, CDR1 is SGHTA and CDR2 is FQGNSA. The CDR3 DNA follows: TGTGCCAGCAGCTTGGACAGGGGGCTCTTCCAAGAGACCCAGTACTTC. Its translation is CASSLDRGLFQETQYF.

The chain joins TRBV4-3 to TRBJ2-3; 8 nucleotides align to TRBD2. J was trimmed by 10 bases and V by 2 bases; bases with no gene match: 5. Per germline, CDR1 LGHNA and CDR2 YSLEER. The CDR3 extends over 13 amino acids. The CDR3 DNA is TGCGCCAGCAGCCAAAGCGGACTAGCACCGCAGTATTTT. Encoded protein: CASSQSGLAPQYF.

V is TRBV29-1 and J is TRBJ2-4, with a weak D call TRBD1 (5 bases). Germline V lookup: CDR1 SQVTM, CDR2 ANQGSEA. V lost 6 bases and J 5 bases, leaving 23 bases between the germline ends. This CDR3 is built from 16 residues. The CDR3 loop reads CSVGDLDAQSQNIQYF. For the CDR3, the DNA is TGCAGCGTAGGGGATCTGGATGCACAGTCCCAAAACATTCAGTACTTC. The variable domain in full, with the rest retrieved from reference TRBV29-1 and TRBJ2-4, is SAVISQKPSRDICQRGTSLTIQCQVDSQVTMMFWYRQQPGQSLTLIATANQGSEATYESGFVIDKFPISRPNLTFSTLTVSNMSPEDSSIYLCSVGDLDAQSQNIQYFGAGTRLSVL.

CDR3 residues: CASRLQGVGYEQYF. The CDR3 DNA reads as TGTGCCAGCAGGCTACAGGGGGTCGGCTACGAGCAGTACTTC. This chain joins TRBV2 and TRBJ2-7; 8 nucleotides align to TRBD1. V was pared by 6 bases and J by 3 bases, with 7 bases of the junction left unmatched. Germline-derived CDR1 and CDR2 are SNHLY and FYNNEI. CDR3 length: 14 amino acids.

The rearrangement links TRBV5-1 to TRBJ1-1; TRBD1 agrees at 7 bases. CDR3 size: 14 residues. V was pared by 1 base and J by 3 bases, with 3 bases of the junction left unmatched. CDR1 is SGHRS, CDR2 YFSETQ, per germline. This CDR3 reads CASSLWGQYTEAFF. CDR3 bases: TGCGCCAGCAGCTTGTGGGGACAGTACACTGAAGCTTTCTTT.

The chain combines TRBV4-3 with TRBJ1-5; D gene uncertain. The germline gives CDR1 LGHNA, CDR2 YSLEER. This CDR3 comprises 15 residues. The germline V and J ends were trimmed by 1 base and 7 bases, with 14 bases remaining between them. CDR3 sequence (DNA): TGCGCCAGCAGCCAAGTCACCGGGAGTCGACAGCCCCAGCATTTT. It translates to CASSQVTGSRQPQHF.

The V call is TRBV7-2, the J call TRBJ1-3; tentatively, D is TRBD1 (6 bases). Per germline, CDR1 SGHTA and CDR2 FQGNSA. The CDR3 sequence is 15 residues long. Deletions cut 3 bases from V and 2 bases from J, with 11 bases between. As DNA, the CDR3 is TGTGCCAGCAGCTTCCAGGGGATTCCTGGAAACACCATATATTTT. Translating gives CASSFQGIPGNTIYF.

The chain joins TRBV6-5 to TRBJ1-1; D is unresolved. In germline, CDR1 is MNHEY, CDR2 SVGAGI. This CDR3 region has 14 residues. Trimming cost V 5 bases and J 0 bases, with 10 bases left between them. The DNA of the CDR3 is TGTGCCAGCAGTCGTCTAGGTTTGAACACTGAAGCTTTCTTT. Translating it yields CASSRLGLNTEAFF.

The CDR3 sequence is CASSPTGGQGKYF. CDR3 sequence (DNA): TGTGCCAGCAGCCCCACGGGGGGACAGGGGAAGTACTTC. The gene calls are TRBV7-9 and TRBJ2-7; 10 nucleotides agree with TRBD1. This CDR3 contains 13 residues. J gave up 11 bases and V 5 bases, and 9 bases lay outside the gene matches. Germline V gene lookup returns CDR1 SEHNR and CDR2 FQNEAQ (reference sequence).

This rearrangement joins TRBV5-4 to TRBJ1-6; D remains unclear. The CDR3 length is 15 residues. CDR1 and CDR2 from the germline V gene are SGHNT and YYREEE (reference sequence). V was cut by 4 bases and J by 8 bases, with 16 bases left in between. The CDR3 DNA is TGTGCCAGCAGCCCGGGGTTGCGGGGATATTCACCCCTCCACTTT. This translates into CASSPGLRGYSPLHF.

V is TRBV4-3 and J is TRBJ1-1, with 12 nucleotides matching TRBD1. Trimming at V came to 4 bases and at J to 5 bases, leaving 8 bases not matched to a gene. This CDR3 spans 16 amino acids. Germline CDR1 is LGHNA and CDR2 is YSLEER. The chain's CDR3 is CASSLGTGGLSTEAFF. The DNA of the CDR3 is TGCGCCAGCAGCCTAGGGACAGGGGGCCTGTCGACTGAAGCTTTCTTT.

The rearrangement uses TRBV7-9 and TRBJ1-6, with 7 bases identical to TRBD1. The germline CDR1 and CDR2 sequences are SEHNR and FQNEAQ (reference sequence). The V segment lost 1 base and the J segment 9 bases; nucleotides outside the gene matches: 18. The CDR3 runs to 19 residues. The CDR3 loop is CASSLVSGRQGGRGSPLHF. The CDR3 coding sequence is TGTGCCAGCAGCTTAGTATCGGGCAGGCAGGGGGGCCGAGGTTCACCCCTCCACTTT. The full variable domain, in which reference TRBV7-9 and TRBJ1-6 provide the parts outside the CDR3, is DTGVSQNPRHKITKRGQNVTFRCDPISEHNRLYWYRQTLGQGPEFLTYFQNEAQLEKSRLLSDRFSAERPKGSFSTLEIQRTEQGDSAMYLCASSLVSGRQGGRGSPLHFGNGTRLTVT.